A selection of T cell receptor beta chains follows, all from one sample in a study of blood T cell repertoires in COVID-19. TCRdb's copy holds only in-frame clones and misses some; the assay was immunoSEQ multiplex PCR. Here the sample spans 95,000 to 110,000 clones, approximately 80% being singletons. Sequencing was done on a sample of peripheral blood. These receptors were obtained from a woman at least 80 years old with active or convalescent COVID-19. CDR3s include the opening cysteine and the closing phenylalanine or tryptophan. D genes are given only for firm matches. The listing skips clone size in some rows; elsewhere it reads once, few, many or a size class.

clone_size	d_call	v_call	j_call	cdr3_aa	cdr3_nt
NA	NA	TRBV5-1	TRBJ1-2	CASSSGVTGPRYGYTF	TGCGCCAGCAGCTCAGGGGTTACAGGGCCGCGCTATGGCTACACCTTC
NA	TRBD2	TRBV19	TRBJ2-4	CASSTNGGGVAGESVGKNIQYF	TGTGCCAGTAGCACAAACGGGGGCGGGGTAGCGGGAGAATCGGTCGGCAAAAACATTCAGTACTTC
NA	TRBD1	TRBV4-1	TRBJ2-7	CASSPATGLTYEQYF	TGCGCCAGCAGCCCGGCGACAGGGTTGACCTACGAGCAGTACTTC
once	NA	TRBV12-3/TRBV12-4	TRBJ2-1	CASSLASEQFF	TGTGCCAGCAGTTTAGCCAGTGAGCAGTTCTTC
NA	NA	TRBV30	TRBJ1-3	CAWSTSRAQRNTIYF	TGTGCCTGGAGTACCTCGAGGGCCCAGAGAAACACCATATATTTT
few	TRBD1	TRBV19	TRBJ1-6	CASSMGQVNSPLHF	TGTGCCAGTAGTATGGGACAGGTGAATTCACCCCTCCACTTT
few	NA	TRBV18	TRBJ2-7	CASSFNREDEQYF	TGTGCCAGCTCGTTTAACAGGGAAGACGAGCAGTACTTC
NA	TRBD1	TRBV4-3	TRBJ1-6	CASSQGPGQGYNSPLHF	TGCGCCAGCAGCCAAGGCCCGGGACAGGGGTATAATTCACCCCTCCACTTT
NA	NA	TRBV7-2	TRBJ2-7	CASSYPAGPRYF	TGTGCCAGCAGCTATCCGGCGGGTCCTCGGTACTTC
NA	TRBD2	TRBV7-8	TRBJ2-1	CASSPMLGGSGSFNEQFF	TGTGCCAGCAGCCCCATGCTGGGTGGTAGCGGGAGTTTCAATGAGCAGTTCTTC
NA	NA	TRBV9	TRBJ1-2	CASSPGSTRGYTF	TGTGCCAGCAGTCCCGGTTCTACGAGGGGCTACACCTTC
few	TRBD2	TRBV7-9	TRBJ2-5	CASSLGATRAGEETQYF	TGTGCCAGCAGCTTAGGGGCTACGAGGGCGGGAGAGGAGACCCAGTACTTC
NA	TRBD1	TRBV7-8	TRBJ1-1	CASSLRGRDRGPNTEAFF	TGTGCCAGCAGCTTAAGGGGGCGGGACAGGGGTCCGAACACTGAAGCTTTCTTT
NA	TRBD2	TRBV11-2	TRBJ2-2	CASSLSGVKTGELFF	TGTGCCAGCAGCCTTAGCGGGGTGAAGACCGGGGAGCTGTTTTTT
NA	TRBD1	TRBV27	TRBJ1-3	CASSPRTGGLGNTIYF	TGTGCCAGCAGTCCTCGGACAGGGGGCCTTGGAAACACCATATATTTT
NA	NA	TRBV24-1	TRBJ2-2	CATSDLGKSNTGELFF	TGTGCCACCAGTGATTTGGGCAAATCGAACACCGGGGAGCTGTTTTTT
once	TRBD1	TRBV24-1	TRBJ2-1	CATSGNRGQVNEQFF	TGTGCCACCAGTGGTAACAGGGGGCAGGTCAATGAGCAGTTCTTC
NA	NA	TRBV18	TRBJ1-5	CASSPGYSNQPQHF	TGTGCCAGCTCACCGGGCTATAGCAATCAGCCCCAGCATTTT
NA	NA	TRBV9	TRBJ2-5	CASSVWGQQETQYF	TGTGCCAGCAGCGTATGGGGACAACAAGAGACCCAGTACTTC
NA	NA	TRBV27	TRBJ1-1	CASSLTVEAFF	TGTGCCAGCAGTTTAACGGTTGAAGCTTTCTTT
NA	NA	TRBV28	TRBJ2-7	CASSSLHSFSYEQYF	TGTGCCAGCAGTTCCCTACATAGCTTCTCCTACGAGCAGTACTTC
NA	TRBD1	TRBV5-3	TRBJ2-1	CARSLQPDRGEQFF	TGTGCCAGAAGCCTTCAGCCGGACAGGGGAGAGCAGTTCTTC
NA	NA	TRBV7-2	TRBJ1-3	CASSTRVGNTIYF	TGTGCCAGCAGCACGAGGGTCGGAAACACCATATATTTT
NA	TRBD2	TRBV30	TRBJ2-7	CAWGPLVAGAHEQYF	TGTGCCTGGGGGCCCCTAGTGGCGGGAGCCCACGAGCAGTACTTC
NA	NA	TRBV15	TRBJ2-5	CATSRDYETQYF	TGTGCCACCAGCAGAGATTATGAGACCCAGTACTTC
NA	TRBD1	TRBV12-3/TRBV12-4	TRBJ2-5	CASSPDRAETQYF	TGTGCCAGCAGTCCGGACAGGGCTGAGACCCAGTACTTC
NA	TRBD2	TRBV2	TRBJ2-7	CASSDRTSGSLGISEQYF	TGTGCCAGCAGTGATAGGACTAGCGGGAGTCTGGGGATATCCGAGCAGTACTTC
NA	NA	TRBV5-4	TRBJ2-7	CASSLKGVYEQYF	TGTGCCAGCAGCTTGAAAGGGGTCTACGAGCAGTACTTC
NA	NA	TRBV5-6	TRBJ1-5	CASSLKGSRGNQPQHF	TGTGCCAGCAGCTTAAAGGGGTCTCGTGGCAATCAGCCCCAGCATTTT
NA	NA	TRBV27	TRBJ1-4	CASSLGSPEKLFF	TGTGCCAGCAGTTTGGGTAGCCCGGAAAAACTGTTTTTT
NA	TRBD2	TRBV28	TRBJ2-7	CASSLTGGGPRGRSYEQYF	TGTGCCAGCAGTTTAACGGGCGGGGGGCCTAGAGGGAGGTCCTACGAGCAGTACTTC
once	NA	TRBV3-1/TRBV3-2	TRBJ1-2	CASSQGAPFVYTF	TGTGCCAGCAGCCAAGGGGCGCCCTTTGTCTACACCTTC
NA	NA	TRBV5-1	TRBJ2-3	CASSSQTTSTDTQYF	TGCGCCAGCAGCTCACAGACTACTAGCACAGATACGCAGTATTTT
NA	NA	TRBV3-1/TRBV3-2	TRBJ1-5	CASSQGTRAQHF	TGTGCCAGCAGCCAGGGGACTAGGGCCCAGCATTTT
NA	NA	TRBV7-9	TRBJ1-2	CASSTPSGPSNYGYTF	TGTGCCAGCAGCACCCCGTCAGGGCCCTCTAACTATGGCTACACCTTC
NA	NA	TRBV6-5	TRBJ1-1	CASSLEGPNTEAFF	TGTGCCAGCAGTTTAGAGGGTCCAAACACTGAAGCTTTCTTT
NA	TRBD1	TRBV18	TRBJ1-5	CASSPPSQQGGPQHF	TGTGCCAGCTCACCCCCGTCTCAGCAGGGGGGGCCCCAGCATTTT
NA	TRBD1	TRBV28	TRBJ1-2	CASQNLAGQGARNYGYTF	TGTGCCAGCCAAAACCTCGCGGGACAGGGGGCGAGGAACTATGGCTACACCTTC
NA	TRBD1	TRBV28	TRBJ1-4	CATSSRKGADEKLFF	TGTGCCACCTCTTCGCGGAAGGGGGCAGATGAAAAACTGTTTTTT
NA	NA	TRBV3-1/TRBV3-2	TRBJ1-1	CASSQSRYTEAFF	TGTGCCAGCAGCCAATCGAGGTACACTGAAGCTTTCTTT